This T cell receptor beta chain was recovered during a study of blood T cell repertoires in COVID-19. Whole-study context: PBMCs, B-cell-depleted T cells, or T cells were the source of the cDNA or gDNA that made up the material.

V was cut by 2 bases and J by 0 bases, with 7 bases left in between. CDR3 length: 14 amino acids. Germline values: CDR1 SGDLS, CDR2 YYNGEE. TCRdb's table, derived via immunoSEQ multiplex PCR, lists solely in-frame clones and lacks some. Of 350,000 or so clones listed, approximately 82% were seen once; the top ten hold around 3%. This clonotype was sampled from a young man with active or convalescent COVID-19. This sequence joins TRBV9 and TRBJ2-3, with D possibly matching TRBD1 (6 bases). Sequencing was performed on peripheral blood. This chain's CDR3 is CASSVDRSTDTQYF. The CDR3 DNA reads TGTGCCAGCAGCGTCGACAGGAGCACAGATACGCAGTATTTT.